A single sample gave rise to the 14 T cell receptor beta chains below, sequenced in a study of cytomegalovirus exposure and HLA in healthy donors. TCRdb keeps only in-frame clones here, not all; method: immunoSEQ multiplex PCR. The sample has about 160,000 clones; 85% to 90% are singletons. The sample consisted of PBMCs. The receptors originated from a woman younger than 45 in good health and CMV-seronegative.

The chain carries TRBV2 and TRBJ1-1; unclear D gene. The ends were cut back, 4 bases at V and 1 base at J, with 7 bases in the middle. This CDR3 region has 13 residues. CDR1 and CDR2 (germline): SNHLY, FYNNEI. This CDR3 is CASSVRENTEAFF. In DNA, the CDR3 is TGTGCCAGCAGTGTCCGGGAGAACACTGAAGCTTTCTTT.

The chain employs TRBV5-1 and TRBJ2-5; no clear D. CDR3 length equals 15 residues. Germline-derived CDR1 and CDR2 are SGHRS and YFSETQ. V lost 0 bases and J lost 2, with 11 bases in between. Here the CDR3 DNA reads TGCGCCAGCAGCTTGGACGGAGCAGTACAAGAGACCCAGTACTTC. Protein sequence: CASSLDGAVQETQYF.

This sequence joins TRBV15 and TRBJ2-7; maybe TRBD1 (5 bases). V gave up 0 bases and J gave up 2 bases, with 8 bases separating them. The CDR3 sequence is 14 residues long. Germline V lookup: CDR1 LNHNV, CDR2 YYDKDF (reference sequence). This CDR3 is CATSRDPTAYEQYF. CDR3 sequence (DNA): TGTGCCACCAGCAGAGACCCGACAGCCTACGAGCAGTACTTC.

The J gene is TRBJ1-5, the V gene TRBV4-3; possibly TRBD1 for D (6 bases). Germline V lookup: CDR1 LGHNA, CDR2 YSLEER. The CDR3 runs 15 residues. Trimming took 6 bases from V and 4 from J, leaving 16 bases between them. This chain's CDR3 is CASSQTGLWNQPQHF. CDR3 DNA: TGCGCCAGCAGTCAGACAGGTTTATGGAATCAGCCCCAGCATTTT.

For the CDR3, the DNA is TGTGCCAGCAGTCGAGAACGGTGGAGCTCCTACGAGCAGTACTTC. Amino acids: CASSRERWSSYEQYF. The J gene is TRBJ2-7, the V gene TRBV9; no clear D. The germline V gene encodes CDR1 SGDLS and CDR2 YYNGEE. CDR3 length: 15 residues. V lost 5 bases, J lost 0 bases, and 15 bases lay in between.

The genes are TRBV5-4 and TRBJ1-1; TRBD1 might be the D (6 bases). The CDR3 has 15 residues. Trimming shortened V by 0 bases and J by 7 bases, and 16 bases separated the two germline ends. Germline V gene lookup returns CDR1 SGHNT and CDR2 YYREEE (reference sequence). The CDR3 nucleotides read TGTGCCAGCAGCTTGGCGCCTCGGGACAACCATGAAGCTTTCTTT. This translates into CASSLAPRDNHEAFF.

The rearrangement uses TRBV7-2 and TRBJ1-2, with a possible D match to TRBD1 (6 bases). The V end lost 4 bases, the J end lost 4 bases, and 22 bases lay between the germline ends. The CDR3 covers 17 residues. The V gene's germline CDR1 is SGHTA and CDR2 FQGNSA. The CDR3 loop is CASSSRGGRGGPYGYTF. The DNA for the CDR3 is TGTGCCAGCAGCTCCCGAGGTGGCAGGGGTGGACCCTATGGCTACACCTTC.

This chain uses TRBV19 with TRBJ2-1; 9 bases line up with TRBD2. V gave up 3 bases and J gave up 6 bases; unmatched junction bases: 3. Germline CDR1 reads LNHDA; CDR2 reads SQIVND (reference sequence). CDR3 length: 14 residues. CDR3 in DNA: TGTGCCAGTAGTATGGGCGGGAGGGGCAATGAGCAGTTCTTC. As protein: CASSMGGRGNEQFF.

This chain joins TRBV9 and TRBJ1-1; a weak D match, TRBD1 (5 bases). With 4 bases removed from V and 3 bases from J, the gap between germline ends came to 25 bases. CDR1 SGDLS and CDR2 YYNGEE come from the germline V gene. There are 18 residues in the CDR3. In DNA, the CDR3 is TGTGCCAGCAGCCCCCGTCGGGGGGGAATGAGGCTAGACACTGAAGCTTTCTTT. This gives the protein CASSPRRGGMRLDTEAFF.

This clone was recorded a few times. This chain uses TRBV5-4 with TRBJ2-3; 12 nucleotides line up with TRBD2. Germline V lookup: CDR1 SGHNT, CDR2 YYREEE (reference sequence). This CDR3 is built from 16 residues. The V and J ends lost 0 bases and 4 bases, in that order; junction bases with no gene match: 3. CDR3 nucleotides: TGTGCCAGCAGCTTGGAGCTAGCGGGGGGGCCAGATACGCAGTATTTT. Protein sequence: CASSLELAGGPDTQYF.

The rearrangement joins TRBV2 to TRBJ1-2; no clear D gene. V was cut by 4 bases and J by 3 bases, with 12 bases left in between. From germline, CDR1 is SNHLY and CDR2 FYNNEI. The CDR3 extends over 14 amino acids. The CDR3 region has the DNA TGTGCCAGCAGTGGAATCGATTTGGACTATGGCTACACCTTC. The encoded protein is CASSGIDLDYGYTF.

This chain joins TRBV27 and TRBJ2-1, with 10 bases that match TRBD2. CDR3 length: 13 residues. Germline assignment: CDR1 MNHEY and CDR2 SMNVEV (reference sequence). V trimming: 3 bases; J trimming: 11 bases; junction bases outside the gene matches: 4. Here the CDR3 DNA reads TGTGCCAGCAGTTTGGGACTAGCGAGTAAGCAGTTCTTC. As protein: CASSLGLASKQFF.

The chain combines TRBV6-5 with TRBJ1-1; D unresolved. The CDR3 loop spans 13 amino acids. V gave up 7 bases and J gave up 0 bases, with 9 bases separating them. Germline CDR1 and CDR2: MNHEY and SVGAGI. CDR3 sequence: CASTLALNTEAFF. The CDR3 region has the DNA TGTGCCAGCACCTTAGCATTGAACACTGAAGCTTTCTTT.

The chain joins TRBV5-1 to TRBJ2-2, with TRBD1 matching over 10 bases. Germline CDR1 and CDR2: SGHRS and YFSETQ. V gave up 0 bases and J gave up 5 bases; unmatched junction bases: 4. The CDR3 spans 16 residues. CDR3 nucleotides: TGCGCCAGCAGCTTGGGGACAGGGGGTCGGACCGGGGAGCTGTTTTTT. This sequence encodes CASSLGTGGRTGELFF.